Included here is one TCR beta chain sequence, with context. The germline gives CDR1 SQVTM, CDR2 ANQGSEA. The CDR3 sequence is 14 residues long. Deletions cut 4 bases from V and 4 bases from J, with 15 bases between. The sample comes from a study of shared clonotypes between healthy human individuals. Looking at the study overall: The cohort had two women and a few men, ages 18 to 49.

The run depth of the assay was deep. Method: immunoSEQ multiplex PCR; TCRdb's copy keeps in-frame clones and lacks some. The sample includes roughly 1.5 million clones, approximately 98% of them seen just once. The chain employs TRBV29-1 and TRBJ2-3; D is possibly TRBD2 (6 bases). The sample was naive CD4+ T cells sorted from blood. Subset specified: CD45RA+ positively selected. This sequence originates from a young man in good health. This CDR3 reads CSVGLVVTADTQYF. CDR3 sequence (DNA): TGCAGCGTTGGACTAGTGGTGACGGCAGATACGCAGTATTTT.